This TCR beta chain is from a study of blood T cells in healthy people across ages (dated by TCRdb to 2013 to 2016). About the study as a whole: In model experiments, template switching captured about one uniquely barcoded TCR beta cDNA molecule for every two T cells. Four age groups were formed from the donors: young (average approximately 16 years), middle-aged (roughly 38), aged (62) and long-lived (approximately 78). To avoid experimental bias, donors of different ages were distributed randomly across sequencing lanes. Two additional independent replicas of 1 million unique cDNA reads from the same blood draw were analyzed for two donors (one aged 18 to 30 and one aged 80 or older). Age-related changes in TCR beta repertoire diversity were measured in the study by deep sequencing normalized with unique cDNA molecular identifiers. The full study reports these points: Since profiling was done on bulk unsorted PBMCs, naive and antigen-experienced compartments could not be conclusively compared. Because donor CMV infection status was unknown, age-related changes in expanded clonotypes were potentially confounded. Total diversity estimates from one million sequenced T cells were considered lower bounds and underestimates. Observed TCR beta diversity per million T cells fell roughly linearly with age, and a significant reduction was already apparent by age around 40. Compared with the aged group, the long-lived group had more naive CD4+ T cells, fewer expanded clones and increased TCR diversity, suggesting age selection. There was a strong correlation between observed TCR beta diversity and the percentage of naive T cells measured by flow cytometry.

The library came from 5' RACE. Sequenced using an Illumina HiSeq 2500. A second about 7 to 11 cycle PCR used a sample-barcoded 5' primer and a J-beta primer mix. A unique molecular identifier was introduced onto each TCR beta cDNA molecule by a template-switch 5' adaptor carrying 12 random nucleotides. At least 2.5 million CDR3-containing paired-end reads were obtained from each sample. The Mint cDNA synthesis kit, primed by a TRBC-specific oligonucleotide, was used to synthesize first-strand cDNA from all RNA. Following uracil-DNA glycosylase treatment, all cDNA underwent a first 18-cycle PCR with the universal primers M1SS and BC2_uni_R. On the authors' methods: For normalization, 1 million high-quality reads were randomly selected from each sample, with every read carrying a distinct molecular identifier. Instead of being binned into consensus sequences, reads that shared molecular identifiers were thrown out. MiTCR, set to a Q25 quality threshold and the strictest error-elimination algorithm, was used for CDR3 identification, clonotype clustering and error correction. A nonparametric unseen species model with Euler transformation was used to estimate a lower bound on total TCR beta diversity. TCRdb reran the public reads through fastp at Q25 and MiXCR, keeping productive beta chains. A single entry per CDR3 protein holds the most common genes and DNA from its merged rows. The V and J calls shown here were made by TCRdb, not taken from the authors' results. In this sample the table shows 650,000 to 1,000,000 distinct CDR3 sequences, 36% of which occur a single time. In total, the top ten clones hold 10% to 15% of the sample.

The CDR3 runs 15 residues from the cysteine to the phenylalanine. Of all the DNA, just the CDR3 is kept, 45 bases in frame from base 1. V loses 10 bases at its end and J loses 0 bases; junction bases beyond the gene matches: 9. The donors were about 40 Caucasian individuals from Russia, aged 6 to 90 years, who were systemically healthy. Each donor gave about 10 milliliters of peripheral blood, drawn into EDTA-treated Vacutainer tubes. Ficoll-Paque density-gradient centrifugation was used to isolate PBMCs, with at least 7 million obtained per sample. Trizol reagent was used to extract total RNA from the PBMCs, yielding at least 6 micrograms per sample. The percentages of naive CD45RAhigh/CD27high T cells were determined by flow cytometry on a PBMC aliquot from every donor. This clonotype was seen at least ten times. No antigen is known for it. No much larger clone exists at a distance of one base, and base qualities are not known.

The specimen was blood. The chain joins TRBV12-3 or TRBV12-4 to TRBJ2-3, and 8 junction bases match TRBD2. The sequence was obtained from a man aged 18 to 35 in good health. The CDR3 region has the sequence CATAGRGGSTDTQYF. DNA sequence: TGTGCCACCGCAGGACGGGGGGGAAGCACAGATACGCAGTATTTT.